This passage covers 21 T cell receptor beta chains from one sample sequenced in a study of vaccination and CD4 T cells after COVID-19. CD4+ T cells that had been cultured provided DNA sequenced with the Oncomine TCR Beta short-read assay. Genomic DNA was drawn out of CD4+ T cells grown in culture. Using its own MiXCR run on the PCR reads, TCRdb lists one record per CDR3 protein. The table records 8,000 to 9,500 distinct CDR3 sequences, 30% to 35% of them present only once. For these receptors, no antigen is known. Indicated treatment: roughly 11-day PBMC culture with coronavirus spike peptide pools or control peptides (ViraFEST assay). Pre-COVID-19 pandemic sampling (2011-2018) yielded the unexposed donor's CD4+ T cells. Sequences were obtained from CD4+ T cells from blood, cultured in vitro. The receptors shown here come from a human donor in good health.

This clonotype was counted between two and nine times. The chain carries TRBV19 and TRBJ2-7, with 13 bases fitting TRBD2. The CDR3 length is 15 residues. The junction had 1 base not matched to a gene; V was cut back by 3 bases and J by 2 bases. Germline V gene lookup returns CDR1 LNHDA and CDR2 SQIVND (reference sequence). Written as DNA, the CDR3 is TGTGCCAGTAGTATTGGGACTAGCGGGACCTACGAGCAGTACTTC. This gives the protein CASSIGTSGTYEQYF.

V gene TRBV28 combines with J gene TRBJ2-2; D might be TRBD1 (5 bases). This CDR3 has 17 amino acids. V shed 5 bases and J shed 2 bases, with 18 bases lying between them. Germline CDR1 and CDR2: MDHEN and SYDVKM. CDR3 coding DNA: TGTGCCAGCAGTACTCGCTGGGGCACTACAAACACCGGGGAGCTGTTTTTT. Encoded protein: CASSTRWGTTNTGELFF.

This clonotype has more than one count but fewer than ten. The gene calls are TRBV5-5 and TRBJ1-5, with D tentatively TRBD1 (5 bases). V was shortened by 0 bases and J by 11 bases, with 15 bases between the two germline ends. This CDR3 spans 14 amino acids. CDR1 and CDR2 from the germline V gene are SGHKS and YYEKEE (reference sequence). CDR3 residues: CASSLDPPGATQHF. The CDR3 DNA reads TGTGCCAGCAGCTTGGACCCACCCGGGGCGACCCAGCATTTT.

This clonotype has only a few counts. This sequence joins TRBV6-5 and TRBJ1-1, with 8 positions matching TRBD1. J lost 6 bases, V lost 2 bases, and 2 bases had no gene match. The CDR3 has 13 residues. The germline gives CDR1 MNHEY, CDR2 SVGAGI. CDR3 nucleotide sequence: TGTGCCAGCAGTTACCCAGGGGGCTCTGAAGCTTTCTTT. This encodes CASSYPGGSEAFF.

CDR3 sequence reads: CATSDPSGTGYEQYF. The CDR3 DNA is TGTGCCACCAGTGATCCGAGCGGGACAGGGTACGAGCAGTACTTC. This chain joins TRBV24-1 and TRBJ2-7; 9 bases align to TRBD1. The trim removed 3 bases at V and 4 bases at J, leaving 6 bases unmatched. The CDR3 loop spans 15 amino acids. Germline values: CDR1 KGHDR, CDR2 SFDVKD.

This clonotype was counted a few times. This chain uses TRBV5-1 with TRBJ2-5; TRBD1 aligns across 9 bases. Germline V gene sequence: CDR1 SGHRS, CDR2 YFSETQ. The CDR3 contains 15 residues. J was trimmed by 2 bases and V by 4 bases; bases with no gene match: 6. In DNA, the CDR3 is TGCGCCAGCAGCCGAGGACAGGGGAATCAAGAGACCCAGTACTTC. Translation gives CASSRGQGNQETQYF. Variable domain in full (rest from reference TRBV5-1 and TRBJ2-5): KAGVTQTPRYLIKTRGQQVTLSCSPISGHRSVSWYQQTPGQGLQFLFEYFSETQRNKGNFPGRFSGRQFSNSRSEMNVSTLELGDSALYLCASSRGQGNQETQYFGPGTRLLVL.

J is TRBJ2-3 and V is TRBV27, with 8 bases aligning to TRBD2. Trimming cost V 8 bases and J 1 base; bases outside gene matches: 5. CDR1 and CDR2 (germline): MNHEY, SMNVEV (reference sequence). The CDR3 runs 14 residues. The CDR3 is CASSSGRGTDTQYF. As DNA, the CDR3 is TGTGCCAGCTCGAGCGGGAGAGGCACAGATACGCAGTATTTT.

The CDR3 sequence is CASSEVLAGTDTQYF. The CDR3 region has the DNA TGTGCCAGCAGTGAAGTACTAGCGGGCACAGATACGCAGTATTTT. The chain uses TRBV6-1 and TRBJ2-3; 8 positions agree with TRBD2. The CDR3 covers 15 residues. CDR1 and CDR2 (germline): MNHNS, SASEGT. V trimming: 1 base; J trimming: 1 base; junction bases outside the gene matches: 1.

This clonotype was seen just once. This chain joins TRBV5-4 and TRBJ2-7; either TRBD1 or TRBD2 may supply D (5 bases each). This CDR3 is 13 amino acids long. The germline CDR1 and CDR2 sequences are SGHNT and YYREEE (reference sequence). Between the trimmed V and J ends, which lost 2 bases and 2 bases, there was a span of 8 bases. Written as DNA, the CDR3 is TGTGCCAGCAGCTTTCGGGGCCCCTACGAGCAGTACTTC. It yields the protein CASSFRGPYEQYF. The whole variable domain, filled in from reference TRBV5-4 and TRBJ2-7, reads ETGVTQSPTHLIKTRGQQVTLRCSSQSGHNTVSWYQQALGQGPQFIFQYYREEENGRGNFPPRFSGLQFPNYSSELNVNALELDDSALYLCASSFRGPYEQYFGPGTRLTVT.

This clonotype was recorded a few times. The chain carries TRBV28 and TRBJ1-3; D is unclear. CDR3 length equals 13 residues. The V and J ends lost 3 bases and 4 bases respectively, with 7 bases between them. Germline-derived CDR1 and CDR2 are MDHEN and SYDVKM. Here the CDR3 reads CASSFVTGNTIYF. The DNA of the CDR3 is TGTGCCAGCAGTTTCGTCACAGGAAACACCATATATTTT.

This clonotype was seen a handful of times. This chain uses TRBV6-1 with TRBJ1-5; the D gene is possibly TRBD1 (5 bases). V was clipped by 3 bases and J by 0 bases, with 12 bases between them. The length of the CDR3 is 16 residues. Germline V gene data show CDR1 as MNHNS and CDR2 as SASEGT. The CDR3 coding sequence is TGTGCCAGCAGTGATTTCAGGGCCTATAGCAATCAGCCCCAGCATTTT. Residues: CASSDFRAYSNQPQHF.

CDR3 nucleotides: TGTGCCACCAGTGAGCCAAGACAGGGCGACAATGAGCAGTTCTTC. Residues: CATSEPRQGDNEQFF. V usage is TRBV24-1 and J usage is TRBJ2-1, with TRBD1 matching 7 bases. Trimming took 4 bases from V and 5 from J; bases not matched to a gene: 7. This CDR3 is built from 15 residues. Germline-derived CDR1 and CDR2 are KGHDR and SFDVKD.

J is TRBJ1-1 and V is TRBV29-1, with D uncertain. Between the trimmed V and J ends, which lost 6 bases and 2 bases, there was a span of 13 bases. Germline assignment: CDR1 SQVTM and CDR2 ANQGSEA. The CDR3 has 13 amino acids. CDR3: CSVSPSSNTEAFF. The CDR3 bases are TGCAGCGTATCCCCATCTAGTAACACTGAAGCTTTCTTT. Complete variable domain (other parts from reference TRBV29-1 and TRBJ1-1): SAVISQKPSRDICQRGTSLTIQCQVDSQVTMMFWYRQQPGQSLTLIATANQGSEATYESGFVIDKFPISRPNLTFSTLTVSNMSPEDSSIYLCSVSPSSNTEAFFGQGTRLTVV.

The V gene is TRBV27, the J gene TRBJ2-7, with TRBD2 as a possible D gene (5 bases). Trimming removed 2 bases at V and 9 bases at J, with 14 bases between. The length of the CDR3 is 13 residues. Germline lookup yields CDR1 MNHEY and CDR2 SMNVEV (reference sequence). The CDR3 spells CASSLNAIRGQYF. As DNA, the CDR3 is TGTGCCAGCAGTTTAAATGCAATCCGGGGGCAGTACTTC.

This clonotype was seen a handful of times. The chain employs TRBV19 and TRBJ2-3; D uncertain. CDR1 is LNHDA and CDR2 is SQIVND in the germline V gene (reference sequence). This CDR3 has 14 amino acids. V was trimmed by 5 bases and J by 4 bases, leaving 13 bases between them. CDR3 nucleotide sequence: TGTGCCAGTAGTGAGCTTAGGTTAGCAGATACGCAGTATTTT. This sequence encodes CASSELRLADTQYF.

The chain employs TRBV15 and TRBJ2-5; 10 bases map to TRBD2. The germline gives CDR1 LNHNV, CDR2 YYDKDF (reference sequence). The CDR3 is made up of 16 amino acids. V lost 1 base to trimming and J lost 4 bases; unmatched junction nucleotides: 6. The CDR3 reads CATSRGSSGRGETQYF. The CDR3 nucleotides are TGTGCCACCAGCAGAGGTTCTAGCGGGAGAGGAGAGACCCAGTACTTC. Complete variable domain (other parts from reference TRBV15 and TRBJ2-5): DAMVIQNPRYQVTQFGKPVTLSCSQTLNHNVMYWYQQKSSQAPKLLFHYYDKDFNNEADTPDNFQSRRPNTSFCFLDIRSPGLGDTAMYLCATSRGSSGRGETQYFGPGTRLLVL.

CDR3 in amino acids: CASRQGDYGYTF. The CDR3 nucleotides read TGTGCCAGCAGGCAGGGCGACTATGGCTACACCTTC. The V gene is TRBV6-2 or TRBV6-3, the J gene TRBJ1-2, with a tentative D call TRBD1 (5 bases). CDR3 size: 12 residues. Between the trimmed V and J ends, which lost 6 bases and 3 bases, there was a span of 8 bases. CDR1 is MNHEY and CDR2 is SVGEGT in the germline V gene.

This clonotype appeared a few times. The chain links TRBV12-3 or TRBV12-4 to TRBJ1-2; D uncertain. The length of the CDR3 is 13 residues. The V and J ends lost 6 bases and 5 bases respectively, with 13 bases between them. This CDR3 is CASRTPPEYGYTF. CDR3 nucleotides: TGTGCCAGCAGAACCCCGCCAGAGTATGGCTACACCTTC.

Concerning this clonotype itself: One end of the junction does not line up with germline, which may come from a read error. This chain connects TRBV6-5 to TRBJ1-1; D not resolved. CDR1 and CDR2 (germline): MNHEY, SVGAGI. The CDR3 is made up of 13 amino acids. DNA of the CDR3: TGTGCCGGCAGTTTGTGGGATCGAGGTGAAGCTTTCTTT. Protein: CAGSLWDRGEAFF.

This clonotype appeared a few times. This chain connects TRBV19 to TRBJ2-3; 9 positions agree with TRBD1. The CDR3 spans 14 residues. Germline assignment: CDR1 LNHDA and CDR2 SQIVND (reference sequence). Germline trimming cut 7 bases from V and 4 bases from J; bases unmatched to any gene: 6. CDR3 protein: CASTWTGAADTQYF. CDR3 DNA: TGTGCCAGTACCTGGACAGGGGCAGCAGATACGCAGTATTTT.

This clonotype was detected a few times. V is TRBV7-2 and J is TRBJ2-2; D call uncertain. Germline V gene data show CDR1 as SGHTA and CDR2 as FQGNSA. Between the trimmed V and J ends, which lost 5 bases and 9 bases, there was a span of 10 bases. There are 12 residues in the CDR3. The CDR3 loop is CASSRYGRELFF. The CDR3 DNA reads as TGTGCCAGCAGCCGTTATGGCCGGGAGCTGTTTTTT.